This T cell receptor (beta chain) was captured by sequencing in a study of blood T cell repertoires in COVID-19. Clinical history as reported by participants underpinned cohort assignment. This clone turned up a few times. Here immunoSEQ multiplex PCR was the method, and the copy in TCRdb shows in-frame clones only, minus some. The table includes about 440,000 clones, about 85% detected once. Trimming removed 5 bases from V and 4 bases from J; junction bases left unmatched: 6. The CDR3 covers 15 residues. CDR1 is SGHTA and CDR2 is FQGNSA in the germline V gene. The chain employs TRBV7-2 and TRBJ1-5; the match to TRBD1 covers 9 bases. The source material was PBMCs or T cells enriched from blood (not recorded which). The sequence was collected from a woman between 18 and 29 years old with acute COVID-19. The CDR3 region is CASSPGTGLNQPQHF. The CDR3 DNA reads as TGTGCCAGCAGCCCCGGGACAGGGCTTAATCAGCCCCAGCATTTT.